The 31 T cell receptor beta chains presented below share a single source sample, sequenced in a study of shared clonotypes between healthy human individuals. The repertoire was sequenced with immunoSEQ multiplex PCR; TCRdb's copy has only in-frame clones and lacks some. This repertoire shows some 500,000 clones, 79% found once; its top ten account for about an eighth. Sequences were obtained from PBMCs. These TCRs come from a woman between 40 and 50 years old in good health. Some clones in this sample may be carry-over from other donors' samples.

The J gene is TRBJ1-5, the V gene TRBV7-2; D gene uncertain. CDR1 SGHTA and CDR2 FQGNSA come from the germline V gene. There are 14 residues in the CDR3. Trimming stripped 4 bases from V and 9 bases from J, with 16 bases between. In DNA, the CDR3 is TGTGCCAGCAGCTCAGAGAGAGCATTGGTGCCCCAGCATTTT. It yields the protein CASSSERALVPQHF.

The chain joins TRBV10-1 to TRBJ1-5, with a tentative D call TRBD1 (6 bases). There are 16 residues in the CDR3. Germline V lookup: CDR1 WNHNN, CDR2 SYGVQD (reference sequence). Between the trimmed V and J ends, which lost 9 bases and 6 bases, there was a span of 24 bases. The CDR3 DNA reads TGCGCCAGGAAGTATCATGAAGCAGGGGCGTCTCAGCCCCAGCATTTT. Residues: CARKYHEAGASQPQHF.

About this clone: This could be a read error, since a much larger clone is one nucleotide away. This same CDR3 is encoded by further DNA sequences in the sample. The V call is TRBV6-5, the J call TRBJ1-3; D gene uncertain. From germline, CDR1 is MNHEY and CDR2 SVGAGI. The V gene lost 2 bases and the J gene lost 1 base, with 9 bases spanning the gap. CDR3 length: 15 amino acids. The CDR3 DNA follows: TGTGCCAGCAGTTACCGGTGGAGTTCTGGAAACACCATATATTTT. The encoded protein is CASSYRWSSGNTIYF.

V is TRBV7-2 and J is TRBJ2-2, with 10 bases fitting TRBD2. Unmatched junction bases numbered 7, after V lost 5 bases and J lost 1 base. In germline, CDR1 is SGHTA, CDR2 FQGNSA. The CDR3 spans 17 residues. Here the CDR3 DNA reads TGTGCCAGCAGCCTCGCCGGGACTAGCGAGAACACCGGGGAGCTGTTTTTT. It specifies CASSLAGTSENTGELFF.

This chain links TRBV5-8 with TRBJ2-1; D possibly corresponds to TRBD2 (5 bases). The CDR3 has 15 residues. Looked up from germline, CDR1 is SGHTS and CDR2 is YDEGEE. The V and J ends lost 3 bases and 0 bases respectively, with 10 bases between them. CDR3 nucleotide sequence: TGTGCCAGCAGCTCAGCGGATAGCTCCTACAATGAGCAGTTCTTC. It specifies CASSSADSSYNEQFF.

The V gene is TRBV4-1, the J gene TRBJ2-2; either TRBD1 or TRBD2 may supply D (5 bases each). The CDR3 totals 16 residues. Per germline, CDR1 MGHRA and CDR2 YSYEKL. V lost 4 bases and J lost 6, with 18 bases in between. The CDR3 nucleotides are TGCGCCAGCAGCCCTGGCCGGCCGTTGGGGGCCGGGGAGCTGTTTTTT. Translating it yields CASSPGRPLGAGELFF.

This clone was counted at least ten times. Because the CDR3's place on the DNA is in doubt, the DNA is left out and the CDR3 is given as listed by TCRdb. The chain is built from TRBV30 and TRBJ2-3; the DNA was not used to check the table's D call, TRBD2. The CDR3 region is 11 residues in length, termini included. Germline lookup yields CDR1 GTSNPN and CDR2 SVGIG (reference sequence). The CDR3 sequence: CAWAIGTSGQF.

The chain employs TRBV7-9 and TRBJ2-7, with a weak D call TRBD2 (6 bases). Germline CDR1 and CDR2: SEHNR and FQNEAQ (reference sequence). The CDR3 sequence is 14 residues long. V was shortened by 4 bases and J by 5 bases, with 15 bases between the two germline ends. The CDR3 nucleotides are TGTGCCAGCAGCTCGGAGGGACGGCCCCACGAGCAGTACTTC. Translated: CASSSEGRPHEQYF. The full variable domain, in which reference TRBV7-9 and TRBJ2-7 provide the parts outside the CDR3, is DTGVSQNPRHKITKRGQNVTFRCDPISEHNRLYWYRQTLGQGPEFLTYFQNEAQLEKSRLLSDRFSAERPKGSFSTLEIQRTEQGDSAMYLCASSSEGRPHEQYFGPGTRLTVT.

This chain uses TRBV2 with TRBJ1-4, with 8 nucleotides matching TRBD1. This CDR3 is built from 14 residues. In germline, CDR1 is SNHLY, CDR2 FYNNEI. J was trimmed by 7 bases and V by 6 bases; bases with no gene match: 7. The CDR3 DNA reads TGTGCCAGCAGGGTACAGGGGGGAGGTGAAAAACTGTTTTTT. Translation: CASRVQGGGEKLFF.

This clone was counted at least ten times. The chain employs TRBV2 and TRBJ2-3; D is uncertain. Per the germline V gene, CDR1 is SNHLY and CDR2 is FYNNEI. The CDR3 is made up of 14 amino acids. The V end lost 4 bases, the J end lost 1 base, and 9 bases lay between the germline ends. CDR3 sequence (DNA): TGTGCCAGCAGTGGGGTACGAGGCACAGATACGCAGTATTTT. Translating gives CASSGVRGTDTQYF.

V gene TRBV2 combines with J gene TRBJ1-2, with TRBD1 identical over 7 bases. The CDR3 is 14 residues long. The germline V gene has CDR1 SNHLY and CDR2 FYNNEI. Trimming at V came to 10 bases and at J to 1 base, leaving 9 bases not matched to a gene. CDR3 protein: CATNLDRDNYGYTF. CDR3 bases: TGTGCCACCAATTTAGACAGGGATAACTATGGCTACACCTTC.

This sequence joins TRBV4-2 and TRBJ2-5; D not certain. V dropped 0 bases and J dropped 3 bases, with 5 bases sitting between them. CDR1 and CDR2 (germline): LGHNA, YNFKEQ. The CDR3 totals 13 residues. CDR3 in amino acids: CASSQEGEETQYF. CDR3 coding DNA: TGTGCCAGCAGCCAAGAAGGAGAAGAGACCCAGTACTTC.

This clone was counted a single time. An end of the junction differs from the germline gene, which may be a read error. The V gene is TRBV7-6, the J gene TRBJ1-4, with D uncertain. The CDR3 consists of 13 residues. The germline CDR1 and CDR2 sequences are SGHVS and FNYEAQ. This chain's CDR3 is CASSLAVNKKLFF. The CDR3 DNA follows: TGTGCCAGCAGCTTAGCGGTTAATAAAAAACTGTTTTTT.

The count of this clone is one. The V call is TRBV30, the J call TRBJ1-4; 11 bases are a match to TRBD1. Germline CDR1 is GTSNPN and CDR2 is SVGIG (reference sequence). The CDR3 extends over 13 amino acids. The V gene end was trimmed by 6 bases and the J gene end by 7 bases; junction bases not matched to a gene: 4. Here the CDR3 reads CACQGQGGEKLFF. The CDR3 DNA sequence: TGTGCCTGCCAGGGACAGGGGGGTGAAAAACTGTTTTTT.

The V gene is TRBV7-6, the J gene TRBJ1-2; tentatively, D is TRBD1 (6 bases). CDR3 length: 15 residues. V lost 5 bases to trimming and J lost 3 bases, with 16 bases between them. Germline V CDR1 and CDR2: SGHVS, FNYEAQ. In DNA, the CDR3 is TGTGCCAGCAGCAACAGTCCGACAGGAGACTATGGCTACACCTTC. It codes for CASSNSPTGDYGYTF.

The chain carries TRBV5-4 and TRBJ1-4; tentatively, D is TRBD1 (6 bases). CDR1 and CDR2 from the germline V gene are SGHNT and YYREEE (reference sequence). The CDR3 runs to 14 residues. Trimming removed 3 bases at V and 8 bases at J, with 14 bases between. The CDR3 loop is CASSSQGRKEKLFF. The CDR3 bases are TGTGCCAGCAGCTCGCAGGGGAGGAAGGAAAAACTGTTTTTT.

There are many counts of this clone. The CDR3 nucleotides read TGCAGCGTCGCCAAAGGACTAGTTGTCTACGAGCAGTACTTC. Its translation: CSVAKGLVVYEQYF. The genes are TRBV29-1 and TRBJ2-7, with TRBD2 matching 7 bases. This CDR3 spans 14 amino acids. CDR1 and CDR2 (germline): SQVTM, ANQGSEA. The J segment lost 3 bases and the V segment lost 6 bases, leaving 11 bases of the junction unmatched.

This sequence joins TRBV4-1 and TRBJ2-2, with D possibly TRBD1 on 5 matching bases. The CDR3 has 13 residues. Deletions cut 1 base from V and 6 bases from J, with 6 bases between. Looked up from germline, CDR1 is MGHRA and CDR2 is YSYEKL. CDR3 sequence: CASSQVRAGELFF. CDR3 nucleotides: TGCGCCAGCAGCCAAGTCAGGGCCGGGGAGCTGTTTTTT.

This clone was seen only a few times. The chain recombines TRBV2 with TRBJ1-2, with D perhaps TRBD1 (5 bases). CDR1 and CDR2 (germline): SNHLY, FYNNEI. The CDR3 contains 15 residues. Trimming stripped 3 bases from V and 8 bases from J, with 19 bases between. CDR3 sequence (DNA): TGTGCCAGCAGTGATGTGACAGTCCTACGGTTGGGCTACACCTTC. This translates into CASSDVTVLRLGYTF.

The rearrangement uses TRBV30 and TRBJ1-5; no reliable D call. Between the trimmed V and J ends, which lost 2 bases and 7 bases, there was a span of 9 bases. Germline loops: CDR1 GTSNPN, CDR2 SVGIG (reference sequence). The CDR3 has 12 residues. CDR3 amino acids: CAWSSGAQPQHF. The CDR3 DNA sequence: TGTGCCTGGAGTTCCGGCGCGCAGCCCCAGCATTTT.

This clone showed up just a few times. The chain uses TRBV28 and TRBJ1-5; D gene uncertain. Trimming pared 2 bases from V and 6 bases from J, leaving 5 bases between. CDR1 and CDR2 from the germline V gene are MDHEN and SYDVKM. The CDR3 sequence is 12 residues long. As DNA, the CDR3 is TGTGCCAGCAGTTTAAACGCTCAGCCCCAGCATTTT. As protein: CASSLNAQPQHF.

This clone was seen just once. The CDR3 loop is CASSRLAGYQETQYF. The CDR3 DNA follows: TGTGCCAGCAGCCGACTAGCGGGGTACCAAGAGACCCAGTACTTC. This rearrangement joins TRBV11-1 to TRBJ2-5; 11 nucleotides agree with TRBD2. The ends lost 5 bases at V and 0 bases at J; junction bases unmatched: 2. Germline loops: CDR1 SGHAT, CDR2 FQDESV (reference sequence). The CDR3 has 15 residues.

V usage is TRBV29-1 and J usage is TRBJ2-1; 13 bases are a match to TRBD2. The CDR3 is 16 amino acids. J was trimmed by 10 bases and V by 7 bases; bases with no gene match: 16. Germline V gene sequence: CDR1 SQVTM, CDR2 ANQGSEA. The CDR3 DNA is TGCAGCGCTGGGGGTCAAGCGGGACTAGCGGGGAAGGAGCAGTTCTTC. Translating gives CSAGGQAGLAGKEQFF.

This clone came up a few times. The chain combines TRBV2 with TRBJ2-5; 13 bases map to TRBD2. Trimming took 6 bases from V and 3 from J; bases not matched to a gene: 7. Germline V gene lookup returns CDR1 SNHLY and CDR2 FYNNEI. The CDR3 sequence is 16 residues long. In DNA form, the CDR3 reads TGTGCCAGCAGCTCGGGACTAGCGGGAAGGGAAGAGACCCAGTACTTC. Its protein is CASSSGLAGREETQYF.

This clone was recorded only once. The chain uses TRBV5-1 and TRBJ1-2; 10 nucleotides match TRBD1. The V gene end was trimmed by 4 bases and the J gene end by 4 bases; junction bases not matched to a gene: 7. Germline lookup yields CDR1 SGHRS and CDR2 YFSETQ. The CDR3 length is 15 residues. DNA for the CDR3: TGCGCCAGCAGCCAAGAGACAGGGGGCACCTATGGCTACACCTTC. Protein product: CASSQETGGTYGYTF.

The V gene is TRBV6-1, the J gene TRBJ2-7; D unresolved. CDR1 is MNHNS and CDR2 is SASEGT in the germline V gene. CDR3 length equals 12 residues. V was shortened by 7 bases and J by 0 bases, with 7 bases between the two germline ends. The CDR3 DNA sequence: TGTGCCAGCACCGACCCCTCCTACGAGCAGTACTTC. Encoded protein: CASTDPSYEQYF.

The chain carries TRBV10-3 and TRBJ2-3, with D unresolved. There are 13 residues in the CDR3. The germline CDR1 and CDR2 sequences are ENHRY and SYGVKD. Trimming took 6 bases from V and 3 from J, leaving 10 bases between them. CDR3 sequence: CAIRAILTDTQYF. In nucleotides, the CDR3 is TGTGCCATCAGAGCCATCCTAACAGATACGCAGTATTTT.

The V and J genes are TRBV7-9 and TRBJ1-6; TRBD1 agrees at 12 bases. Trimming cost V 1 base and J 9 bases; bases outside gene matches: 1. The CDR3 runs to 15 residues. Germline V gene data show CDR1 as SEHNR and CDR2 as FQNEAQ (reference sequence). The CDR3 DNA reads as TGTGCCAGCAGCTTAGGGGGACAGGGGGCTTCACCCCTCCACTTT. Translation: CASSLGGQGASPLHF.

Note on this clone: The sample holds other DNA sequences that translate to the same CDR3. The genes are TRBV5-1 and TRBJ1-3, with a possible D match to TRBD1 (5 bases). Per germline, CDR1 SGHRS and CDR2 YFSETQ. The CDR3 spans 16 residues. The germline V and J ends were trimmed by 0 bases and 0 bases, with 10 bases remaining between them. The CDR3 bases are TGCGCCAGCAGCTTGGGTGGGACGGGCTCTGGAAACACCATATATTTT. This sequence encodes CASSLGGTGSGNTIYF. The full variable domain, rest sourced from reference TRBV5-1 and TRBJ1-3, is KAGVTQTPRYLIKTRGQQVTLSCSPISGHRSVSWYQQTPGQGLQFLFEYFSETQRNKGNFPGRFSGRQFSNSRSEMNVSTLELGDSALYLCASSLGGTGSGNTIYFGEGSWLTVV.

The genes are TRBV29-1 and TRBJ2-5; D is possibly TRBD1 (7 bases). Per germline, CDR1 SQVTM and CDR2 ANQGSEA. The CDR3 runs to 12 residues. Trimming stripped 4 bases from V and 9 bases from J, with 15 bases between. The chain's CDR3 is CSVGAGGMSQYF. DNA for the CDR3: TGCAGCGTTGGGGCAGGGGGGATGTCCCAGTACTTC.

The rearrangement links TRBV4-2 to TRBJ2-7; D is unresolved. The CDR3 has 12 residues. Germline CDR1 is LGHNA and CDR2 is YNFKEQ. V lost 0 bases and J 2 bases, leaving 2 bases between the germline ends. CDR3 loop: CASSQDAYEQYF. The DNA of the CDR3 is TGTGCCAGCAGCCAAGACGCCTACGAGCAGTACTTC.